The rows below give T cell receptor beta chains drawn from one sample of a study of beta chain features in type 1 diabetes. Sequencing was performed with immunoSEQ multiplex PCR; in TCRdb, only in-frame clones are kept and a portion is missing. The table lists some 270,000 clones, 12% to 15% of them singletons. The material sequenced was naive CD4+ T cells from blood. These receptors all come from a woman aged 40 to 50 in good health. Both conserved end residues are part of each CDR3. Each record gives: clone size, V gene, D gene, J gene, CDR3 DNA, CDR3 protein. A D gene is named only where the DNA matches it firmly. The listing skips clone size in some rows; elsewhere it reads once, few, many or a size class.

clone size: few; V gene: TRBV29-1; D gene: .; J gene: TRBJ2-7; CDR3 DNA: TGCAGCGCCGCAAGCAGGGGCAACTACGAGCAGTACTTC; CDR3 protein: CSAASRGNYEQYF
clone size: few; V gene: TRBV5-4; D gene: TRBD1; J gene: TRBJ1-3; CDR3 DNA: TGTGCCAGCAGCTCCGGGACAGAGTCTTCTGGAAACACCATATATTTT; CDR3 protein: CASSSGTESSGNTIYF
clone size: few; V gene: TRBV6-5; D gene: .; J gene: TRBJ2-7; CDR3 DNA: TGTGCCAGCAGTTCCACCGACAGGCGAGTGTCCTACGAGCAGTACTTC; CDR3 protein: CASSSTDRRVSYEQYF
clone size: few; V gene: TRBV6-5; D gene: .; J gene: TRBJ2-5; CDR3 DNA: TGTGCCAGCAGGATGACAGGGGAGGGAGAGCAGTACTTC; CDR3 protein: CASRMTGEGEQYF
clone size: .; V gene: TRBV7-2; D gene: .; J gene: TRBJ2-5; CDR3 DNA: TGTGCCAGCATCGCCGGGGACCCCGGGGGGACCCAGTACTTC; CDR3 protein: CASIAGDPGGTQYF
clone size: .; V gene: TRBV6-5; D gene: .; J gene: TRBJ1-6; CDR3 DNA: TGTGCCAGCAGTTCCGATCTTGGGGCTAATTCACCCCTCCACTTT; CDR3 protein: CASSSDLGANSPLHF
clone size: .; V gene: TRBV6-5; D gene: .; J gene: TRBJ1-4; CDR3 DNA: TGTGCCACCTCAACTAATGAAAAACTGTTTTTT; CDR3 protein: CATSTNEKLFF
clone size: few; V gene: TRBV19; D gene: TRBD2; J gene: TRBJ2-1; CDR3 DNA: TGTGCCAGTTCACCTAGCGGGGGGGCCAGCTACAATGAGCAGTTCTTC; CDR3 protein: CASSPSGGASYNEQFF
clone size: few; V gene: TRBV7-8; D gene: .; J gene: TRBJ2-2; CDR3 DNA: TGTGCCAGCAGCCGTTTTCAGGAGAACACCGGGGAGCTGTTTTTT; CDR3 protein: CASSRFQENTGELFF
clone size: .; V gene: TRBV2; D gene: TRBD1; J gene: TRBJ1-2; CDR3 DNA: TGTGCCGGAGGACAGGGGGGTTATGGCTACACCTTC; CDR3 protein: CAGGQGGYGYTF
clone size: .; V gene: TRBV4-1; D gene: TRBD1; J gene: TRBJ2-7; CDR3 DNA: TGCGCCAGCAGTACCGCGGGACAGGACATCTACGAGCAGTACTTC; CDR3 protein: CASSTAGQDIYEQYF
clone size: .; V gene: TRBV4-3; D gene: TRBD1; J gene: TRBJ1-5; CDR3 DNA: TGCGCCAGCAGCCAAGATTGGGCATCGACAGGGGATAGCAATCAGCCCCAGCATTTT; CDR3 protein: CASSQDWASTGDSNQPQHF
clone size: .; V gene: TRBV6-1; D gene: TRBD2; J gene: TRBJ2-2; CDR3 DNA: TGTGCCAGTCGACTAGCGGGGCGCACCACCGGGGAGCTGTTTTTT; CDR3 protein: CASRLAGRTTGELFF
clone size: few; V gene: TRBV19; D gene: .; J gene: TRBJ1-2; CDR3 DNA: TGTGCCAGCGCACTTTGGGGAGAGATTAACTATGGCTACACCTTC; CDR3 protein: CASALWGEINYGYTF
clone size: .; V gene: TRBV5-1; D gene: .; J gene: TRBJ2-2; CDR3 DNA: TGCGCCAGCACCCGCAGGGGTTCGAACACCGGGGAGCTGTTTTTT; CDR3 protein: CASTRRGSNTGELFF
clone size: few; V gene: TRBV7-6; D gene: TRBD1; J gene: TRBJ1-6; CDR3 DNA: TGTGCCAGCAGCTTTGCAGGGGGCAATTCACCCCTCCACTTT; CDR3 protein: CASSFAGGNSPLHF
clone size: few; V gene: TRBV9; D gene: .; J gene: TRBJ2-1; CDR3 DNA: TGTGCCAGCAGCGTAGCACTAGTCGTCAATGAGCAGTTCTTC; CDR3 protein: CASSVALVVNEQFF
clone size: .; V gene: TRBV11-2; D gene: TRBD1; J gene: TRBJ2-7; CDR3 DNA: TGTGCCAGCAGCATCGACAGGGCCCCCTACGAGCAGTACTTC; CDR3 protein: CASSIDRAPYEQYF
clone size: .; V gene: TRBV7-8; D gene: TRBD1; J gene: TRBJ1-5; CDR3 DNA: TGTGCCAGCAGCTACAGGACAGGGGTAAATCAGCCCCAGCATTTT; CDR3 protein: CASSYRTGVNQPQHF
clone size: .; V gene: TRBV18; D gene: .; J gene: TRBJ2-3; CDR3 DNA: TGTGCCAGCTCACCACCCCCAGAGGGAGATACGCAGTATTTT; CDR3 protein: CASSPPPEGDTQYF
clone size: .; V gene: TRBV11-2; D gene: .; J gene: TRBJ2-3; CDR3 DNA: TGTGCCAGCAGCTTAGCGGCGGGGGCCTACAGCGCAGATACGCAGTATTTT; CDR3 protein: CASSLAAGAYSADTQYF
clone size: few; V gene: TRBV12-5; D gene: TRBD1; J gene: TRBJ1-1; CDR3 DNA: TGTGCTAGTGGTTTGCCTGCCTCGGGACAGGGTGCGGAAGCTTTCTTT; CDR3 protein: CASGLPASGQGAEAFF
clone size: few; V gene: TRBV11-2; D gene: .; J gene: TRBJ1-4; CDR3 DNA: TGTGCCAGCAGCTCATCGACAGTTGATGAAAAACTGTTTTTT; CDR3 protein: CASSSSTVDEKLFF
clone size: .; V gene: TRBV20-1; D gene: .; J gene: TRBJ2-3; CDR3 DNA: TGCAGTGCCCCGTCAGGGAATACGCAGTATTTT; CDR3 protein: CSAPSGNTQYF
clone size: .; V gene: TRBV6-5; D gene: .; J gene: TRBJ2-5; CDR3 DNA: TGTGCCAGCAGTTACATAGACTTTCCCGAGACCCAGTACTTC; CDR3 protein: CASSYIDFPETQYF
clone size: .; V gene: TRBV5-1; D gene: .; J gene: TRBJ2-5; CDR3 DNA: TGCGCCAGCAGCCCATGGTGGGAGCGAGGCGACCAAGAGACCCAGTACTTC; CDR3 protein: CASSPWWERGDQETQYF
clone size: .; V gene: TRBV10-2; D gene: .; J gene: TRBJ1-2; CDR3 DNA: TGCGCCAGCAGACCAGGGAGGAACTATGGCTACACCTTC; CDR3 protein: CASRPGRNYGYTF
clone size: many; V gene: TRBV4-3; D gene: .; J gene: TRBJ2-1; CDR3 DNA: TGCGCCAGCAGCCAAGAGGAGTTAGGTGAGCAGTTCTTC; CDR3 protein: CASSQEELGEQFF
clone size: .; V gene: TRBV2; D gene: .; J gene: TRBJ2-2; CDR3 DNA: TGTGCCAGCAGTGTGGTGGAGTTCGGGGAGCTGTTTTTT; CDR3 protein: CASSVVEFGELFF
clone size: few; V gene: TRBV6-5; D gene: .; J gene: TRBJ2-7; CDR3 DNA: TGTGCCAGCAGCTCCGGGAACCCCTACGAGCAGTACTTC; CDR3 protein: CASSSGNPYEQYF
clone size: many; V gene: TRBV7-9; D gene: .; J gene: TRBJ1-5; CDR3 DNA: TGTGCCAGCAGCTTACGGGGGAATCAGCCCCAGCATTTT; CDR3 protein: CASSLRGNQPQHF
clone size: many; V gene: TRBV14; D gene: .; J gene: TRBJ2-2; CDR3 DNA: TGTGCCAGCAGCCAAGCCCTCGGCGGGGAGCTGTTTTTT; CDR3 protein: CASSQALGGELFF
clone size: few; V gene: TRBV27; D gene: .; J gene: TRBJ1-5; CDR3 DNA: TGTGCCAGCAGTTTACGGGTTGGCAATCAGCCCCAGCATTTT; CDR3 protein: CASSLRVGNQPQHF
clone size: .; V gene: TRBV5-1; D gene: TRBD2; J gene: TRBJ2-1; CDR3 DNA: TGCGCCAGCAGGACTAGCGGGGTGAACAATGAGCAGTTCTTC; CDR3 protein: CASRTSGVNNEQFF
clone size: few; V gene: TRBV10-3; D gene: TRBD1; J gene: TRBJ2-4; CDR3 DNA: TGTGCCATCCGACAGGGTTTGGACAAAAACATTCAGTACTTC; CDR3 protein: CAIRQGLDKNIQYF
clone size: .; V gene: TRBV7-6; D gene: .; J gene: TRBJ1-3; CDR3 DNA: TGTGCCAGCAGCGTCGACAGGATCTCTGGAAACACCATATATTTT; CDR3 protein: CASSVDRISGNTIYF
clone size: .; V gene: TRBV6-5; D gene: .; J gene: TRBJ1-2; CDR3 DNA: TGTGCCAGCAGTTACGAGGGCAGGGGAAACTATGGCTACACCTTC; CDR3 protein: CASSYEGRGNYGYTF
clone size: few; V gene: TRBV18; D gene: .; J gene: TRBJ2-4; CDR3 DNA: TGTGCCAGCTCTCCTCCTCAGGGCGGCAAAAACATTCAGTACTTC; CDR3 protein: CASSPPQGGKNIQYF
clone size: few; V gene: TRBV5-1; D gene: .; J gene: TRBJ2-3; CDR3 DNA: TGCGCCAGCAGCCGGACACGGAGGGATAGCACAGATACGCAGTATTTT; CDR3 protein: CASSRTRRDSTDTQYF
clone size: .; V gene: TRBV7-7; D gene: TRBD2; J gene: TRBJ2-2; CDR3 DNA: TGTGCCAGCAGCCCCAGACTAGCGGGGGGGCTGTGGGCCGGGGAGCTGTTTTTT; CDR3 protein: CASSPRLAGGLWAGELFF
clone size: .; V gene: TRBV10-1; D gene: TRBD1; J gene: TRBJ2-7; CDR3 DNA: TGCGCCAGCAGTGACCCTTGGGGACAGGGGTCTTACGAGCAGTACTTC; CDR3 protein: CASSDPWGQGSYEQYF
clone size: .; V gene: TRBV19; D gene: .; J gene: TRBJ1-1; CDR3 DNA: TGTGCCAGTAGTATGGCGAACACTGAAGCTTTCTTT; CDR3 protein: CASSMANTEAFF
clone size: .; V gene: TRBV5-1; D gene: TRBD1; J gene: TRBJ1-1; CDR3 DNA: TGCGCCAGCAGCTGGGACAGAGTGCGCGTCGTTGGCACTGAAGCTTTCTTT; CDR3 protein: CASSWDRVRVVGTEAFF